This TCR beta chain was found in a study of T cell clonotyping in hematopoietic cell transplantation. This sample's time point: recipient sample about 28 days before transplant, after cytoreduction. Produced via immunoSEQ multiplex PCR; TCRdb's table is partial and in-frame only. This table has approximately 44,000 clones, 85% appearing once. The CDR3 is 18 residues long. Trimming at V came to 4 bases and at J to 0 bases, leaving 10 bases not matched to a gene. The germline CDR1 and CDR2 sequences are MNHEY and SMNVEV (reference sequence). The clonotype comes from a man between 60 and 75 years old with acute myeloid leukemia. Some clones in this sample may be carry-over from other donors' samples. The chain couples TRBV27 to TRBJ2-1; 9 nucleotides align to TRBD2. The starting material was peripheral blood mononuclear cells, obtained before stem cell transplant. The chain's CDR3 is CASSWRTSALSSYNEQFF. The CDR3 nucleotides are TGTGCCAGCAGTTGGAGGACTAGCGCCTTAAGCTCCTACAATGAGCAGTTCTTC.